A selection of T cell receptor beta chains follows, all from one sample in a study of CD8+ T cells in alopecia areata. The method was immunoSEQ multiplex PCR; TCRdb's version includes in-frame clones alone and lacks a portion of them. Found here are about 130,000 clones, almost 50% of them singletons; the top ten hold 15% to 20%. This specimen consisted of CD8+ T cells sorted from blood, obtained at week 0. All receptors derive from a human donor with alopecia areata. Both conserved end residues are part of each CDR3. D genes are given only for firm matches. Part of the rows lack a size; the others show once, few, many or a class for expanded clones.

V	size	J	D	CDR3	DNA
TRBV5-1	.	TRBJ2-2	TRBD1	CASSLGQGKSTGELFF	TGCGCCAGCAGCTTGGGACAGGGGAAGTCCACCGGGGAGCTGTTTTTT
TRBV7-9	.	TRBJ2-6	.	CASSPGANVLTF	TGTGCCAGCAGCCCGGGGGCCAACGTCCTGACTTTC
TRBV7-2	.	TRBJ1-1	.	CASSSNTEAFF	TGTGCCAGCAGCTCTAACACTGAAGCTTTCTTT
TRBV25-1	.	TRBJ2-1	.	CASSHRYNEQFF	TGTGCCAGCAGTCACCGCTACAATGAGCAGTTCTTC
TRBV19	.	TRBJ1-6	.	CASKMGEGYSPLHF	TGTGCCAGTAAAATGGGGGAGGGATATTCACCCCTCCACTTT
TRBV6-4	medium-sized	TRBJ2-2	TRBD2	CASSDGGDTGELFF	TGTGCCAGCAGTGACGGGGGGGACACCGGGGAGCTGTTTTTT
TRBV19	few	TRBJ1-2	.	CASSIDREETGYTF	TGTGCCAGTAGTATAGATCGCGAAGAGACAGGCTACACCTTC
TRBV7-8	.	TRBJ2-3	.	CASSLSARGDTQYF	TGTGCCAGCAGCTTATCGGCGCGGGGAGATACGCAGTATTTT
TRBV29-1	.	TRBJ2-7	TRBD1	CSVEGGSPGGYEQYF	TGCAGCGTTGAAGGAGGGTCTCCAGGGGGCTACGAGCAGTACTTC
TRBV6-1	many	TRBJ2-1	TRBD2	CASRPTSGAEQFF	TGTGCCAGCAGGCCGACTAGCGGGGCTGAGCAGTTCTTC
TRBV5-4	.	TRBJ1-1	TRBD1	CASSATGGGEAFF	TGTGCCAGCAGCGCAACAGGGGGTGGTGAAGCTTTCTTT
TRBV5-6	few	TRBJ1-1	.	CASSPTGLTEAFF	TGTGCCAGCAGCCCTACAGGGCTCACTGAAGCTTTCTTT
TRBV9	.	TRBJ1-1	.	CASSVVVNTEAFF	TGTGCCAGCAGCGTAGTCGTGAACACTGAAGCTTTCTTT
TRBV19	.	TRBJ1-2	.	CASSNLDGYYGYTF	TGTGCCAGTAGTAACCTCGACGGATACTATGGCTACACCTTC
TRBV29-1	.	TRBJ2-7	.	CSVETGSYEQYF	TGCAGCGTTGAGACCGGGTCCTACGAGCAGTACTTC
TRBV5-6	once	TRBJ1-6	.	CASSLTGIDSPLHF	TGTGCCAGCAGCTTGACGGGGATAGATTCACCCCTCCACTTT
TRBV13	.	TRBJ2-2	.	CASSPWGEADTGELFF	TGTGCCAGCAGCCCCTGGGGGGAAGCCGACACCGGGGAGCTGTTTTTT
TRBV10-3	many	TRBJ2-3	TRBD1	CAIRDRLPTDTQYF	TGTGCCATCAGGGACAGGCTTCCCACAGATACGCAGTATTTT
TRBV18	few	TRBJ1-4	TRBD1	CASSYGTGANEKLFF	TGTGCCAGCTCCTATGGGACAGGGGCTAATGAAAAACTGTTTTTT
TRBV13	.	TRBJ2-1	TRBD2	CASSPGEGDYNEQFF	TGTGCCAGCAGCCCTGGGGAGGGAGACTACAATGAGCAGTTCTTC
TRBV2	few	TRBJ1-1	.	CASSEVATEAFF	TGTGCCAGCAGTGAGGTTGCCACTGAAGCTTTCTTT
TRBV23-1	.	TRBJ2-5	TRBD1	CASTQRTGQETQYF	TGCGCCAGCACACAGCGGACAGGGCAAGAGACCCAGTACTTC
TRBV30	.	TRBJ2-2	.	CAWNGGDTGELFF	TGTGCCTGGAATGGGGGCGACACCGGGGAGCTGTTTTTT
TRBV4-1	few	TRBJ1-6	.	CASSLSREGFGNSPLHF	TGCGCCAGCAGCCTCTCGCGGGAGGGATTCGGTAATTCACCCCTCCACTTT
TRBV6-5	.	TRBJ2-4	.	CASAGAKNIQYF	TGTGCCAGTGCTGGAGCCAAAAACATTCAGTACTTC
TRBV4-1	few	TRBJ1-1	.	CASSPVTVNTEAFF	TGCGCCAGCAGCCCAGTGACGGTGAACACTGAAGCTTTCTTT
TRBV13	.	TRBJ1-1	TRBD1	CASSSRTGGTEAFF	TGTGCCAGCAGCTCCCGGACAGGGGGCACTGAAGCTTTCTTT
TRBV4-3	.	TRBJ1-1	.	CASSQDGEYTEAFF	TGCGCCAGCAGCCAAGATGGGGAGTACACTGAAGCTTTCTTT
TRBV5-6	.	TRBJ1-1	.	CASSLGRRGAEAFF	TGTGCCAGCAGCTTAGGACGCCGAGGCGCTGAAGCTTTCTTT
TRBV19	few	TRBJ1-5	.	CASSVRDRNQPQHF	TGTGCCAGTAGTGTCCGGGACCGCAATCAGCCCCAGCATTTT
TRBV30	.	TRBJ1-3	.	CAWLKGNTIYF	TGTGCCTGGCTCAAAGGAAACACCATATATTTT
TRBV30	.	TRBJ1-3	.	CACLATGSSGNTIYF	TGTGCCTGCCTAGCGACGGGAAGCTCTGGAAACACCATATATTTT
TRBV30	.	TRBJ1-1	.	CAWSRSNTEAFF	TGTGCCTGGAGCCGGTCTAACACTGAAGCTTTCTTT
TRBV29-1	.	TRBJ1-2	.	CSVDEGIHGYTF	TGCAGCGTTGACGAGGGTATCCATGGCTACACCTTC
TRBV19	few	TRBJ2-3	TRBD2	CASSTELLATSTDTQYF	TGTGCCAGTAGTACAGAACTACTAGCGACTAGCACAGATACGCAGTATTTT
TRBV27	.	TRBJ1-2	.	CASLGAIGHGYTF	TGTGCCAGCCTGGGAGCAATTGGTCATGGCTACACCTTC
TRBV30	few	TRBJ1-1	.	CAWSVGGNTEAFF	TGTGCCTGGAGTGTAGGCGGGAACACTGAAGCTTTCTTT
TRBV27	many	TRBJ2-1	TRBD2	CASSYHSGGAWQFF	TGTGCCAGCAGTTATCATAGCGGGGGGGCTTGGCAGTTCTTC
TRBV6-5	.	TRBJ2-5	TRBD1	CASSYVTGVGETQYF	TGTGCCAGCAGTTACGTGACAGGGGTCGGGGAGACCCAGTACTTC
TRBV6-5	few	TRBJ2-7	.	CASSYSSGAYEQYF	TGTGCCAGCAGTTACTCTTCGGGAGCCTACGAGCAGTACTTC
TRBV19	.	TRBJ2-1	.	CASSIGANEQFF	TGTGCCAGTAGTATAGGAGCCAATGAGCAGTTCTTC
TRBV6-5	.	TRBJ1-2	TRBD1	CASSSPLGQGNYGYTF	TGTGCCAGCAGTTCCCCCCTGGGACAGGGTAACTATGGCTACACCTTC
TRBV30	few	TRBJ2-1	TRBD2	CAWSSGLASDEQFF	TGTGCCTGGAGCTCGGGACTAGCTAGCGATGAGCAGTTCTTC
TRBV25-1	.	TRBJ1-1	TRBD1	CASSGVTGENTEAFF	TGTGCCAGCAGTGGCGTTACAGGGGAAAACACTGAAGCTTTCTTT
TRBV7-8	.	TRBJ2-3	.	CASSLLLSDTQYF	TGTGCCAGCAGCTTATTGTTGTCAGATACGCAGTATTTT
TRBV7-9	.	TRBJ1-6	.	CASSLGQGEYSPLHF	TGTGCCAGCAGCTTAGGGCAGGGCGAGTATTCACCCCTCCACTTT
TRBV9	few	TRBJ1-1	TRBD1	CASSTGQGTEAFF	TGTGCCAGCAGCACTGGACAGGGCACTGAAGCTTTCTTT
TRBV9	.	TRBJ2-7	TRBD1	CASSPGTGTYEQYF	TGTGCCAGCAGCCCCGGGACAGGGACCTACGAGCAGTACTTC
TRBV5-6	.	TRBJ2-7	.	CASSPGTSINEQYF	TGTGCCAGCAGCCCAGGGACATCAATCAACGAGCAGTACTTC
TRBV5-1	.	TRBJ2-5	.	CASSSEYQETQYF	TGCGCCAGCAGCTCTGAGTACCAAGAGACCCAGTACTTC
TRBV7-9	.	TRBJ2-5	.	CASSLAPWGRETQYF	TGTGCCAGCAGCTTAGCCCCGTGGGGCCGAGAGACCCAGTACTTC
TRBV7-9	.	TRBJ1-1	.	CASSRVNTEAFF	TGTGCCAGCAGCCGCGTCAACACTGAAGCTTTCTTT
TRBV5-6	few	TRBJ2-7	TRBD1	CASSFGTENYEQYF	TGTGCCAGCAGCTTCGGGACAGAAAACTACGAGCAGTACTTC
TRBV7-8	.	TRBJ1-5	.	CASRPREGTNQPQHF	TGTGCCAGCAGACCCCGGGAGGGGACGAATCAGCCCCAGCATTTT
TRBV6-5	.	TRBJ1-6	.	CASSYAQGSPLHF	TGTGCCAGCAGTTACGCCCAGGGTTCACCCCTCCACTTT
TRBV29-1	.	TRBJ2-5	.	CSSWTEPRETQYF	TGCAGCTCCTGGACGGAACCCCGGGAGACCCAGTACTTC
TRBV5-5	.	TRBJ1-3	.	CASSLGTSGNTIYF	TGTGCCAGCAGCTTGGGGACGTCTGGAAACACCATATATTTT
TRBV29-1	.	TRBJ2-2	.	CSVENPNTGELFF	TGCAGCGTTGAGAACCCGAACACCGGGGAGCTGTTTTTT
TRBV29-1	.	TRBJ2-5	.	CSGRGGRGEQYF	TGCAGCGGCCGAGGGGGGCGGGGTGAGCAGTACTTC
TRBV7-9	.	TRBJ2-7	TRBD1	CASSTPGTGGYEQYF	TGTGCCAGCAGCACCCCCGGGACAGGGGGCTACGAGCAGTACTTC